This passage covers 2 T cell receptor beta chains from one sample sequenced in a study of blood T cell repertoires in COVID-19. The table came from immunoSEQ multiplex PCR; TCRdb's copy has only in-frame clones and leaves some out. The sample shows about 89,000 clones, around 75% of them seen only once. Material: peripheral blood. The receptors were sampled from a man in his sixties or seventies with COVID-19, enrolled during active disease.

The chain is built from TRBV19 and TRBJ2-1; D might be TRBD2 (7 bases). Looked up from germline, CDR1 is LNHDA and CDR2 is SQIVND (reference sequence). This CDR3 is built from 14 residues. Trimming cost V 7 bases and J 7 bases, with 17 bases left between them. The CDR3 sequence is CASTSIGGGNEQFF. DNA of the CDR3: TGTGCCAGTACCAGTATAGGGGGGGGGAATGAGCAGTTCTTC. The variable domain in full, completed from reference TRBV19 and TRBJ2-1, reads DGGITQSPKYLFRKEGQNVTLSCEQNLNHDAMYWYRQDPGQGLRLIYYSQIVNDFQKGDIAEGYSVSREKKESFPLTVTSAQKNPTAFYLCASTSIGGGNEQFFGPGTRLTVL.

This CDR3 reads CASSLGWQGYGYTF. DNA of the CDR3: TGCGCCAGCAGCTTGGGATGGCAGGGGTATGGCTACACCTTC. V gene TRBV5-1 combines with J gene TRBJ1-2; D may be TRBD1 (6 bases). The germline V gene encodes CDR1 SGHRS and CDR2 YFSETQ. Between the trimmed V and J ends, which lost 0 bases and 5 bases, there was a span of 11 bases. The CDR3 consists of 14 residues.